Listed below are T cell receptor beta chains from one sample, sequenced in a study of blood T cell repertoires in COVID-19. Libraries were prepared by immunoSEQ multiplex PCR; TCRdb keeps only in-frame clonotypes and omits some of them. The repertoire holds about 34,000 clones, with 85% to 90% as singletons. The sequenced sample consisted of peripheral blood. These receptors originate from a man aged 70-80 years with active COVID-19. Both conserved end residues are part of each CDR3. The order of the fields is V gene, D gene, clone size, J gene, CDR3 DNA, CDR3 protein. D genes are given only for firm matches. Some rows mark clone size as missing; the rest say once, few, many or name a class of expanded clone.

V gene: TRBV7-6
D gene: -
clone size: -
J gene: TRBJ2-7
CDR3 DNA: TGTGCCAGCAGCTTATCCTTTGGGCGGGACTACGAGCAGTACTTC
CDR3 protein: CASSLSFGRDYEQYF

V gene: TRBV19
D gene: -
clone size: -
J gene: TRBJ1-1
CDR3 DNA: TGTGCCAGTAGTATTGGTGTGGGAGCTGAAGCTTTCTTT
CDR3 protein: CASSIGVGAEAFF

V gene: TRBV19
D gene: TRBD2
clone size: once
J gene: TRBJ2-3
CDR3 DNA: TGTGCCAGTAGTATATCCCCACCACTAGCGGGGGCCACAGATACGCAGTATTTT
CDR3 protein: CASSISPPLAGATDTQYF

V gene: TRBV7-2
D gene: TRBD2
clone size: -
J gene: TRBJ2-5
CDR3 DNA: TGTGCCAGCAGCTTAGCCCCTCGGGGAGCGGGGAAACAAGAGACCCAGTACTTC
CDR3 protein: CASSLAPRGAGKQETQYF

V gene: TRBV30
D gene: -
clone size: once
J gene: TRBJ1-3
CDR3 DNA: TGTGCCTGGAGCAGGGGTTTGTCTGGAAACACCATATATTTT
CDR3 protein: CAWSRGLSGNTIYF

V gene: TRBV7-9
D gene: -
clone size: -
J gene: TRBJ2-7
CDR3 DNA: TGTGCCAGCAGCCCCGGGATTTTCTACGAGCAGTACTTC
CDR3 protein: CASSPGIFYEQYF

V gene: TRBV27
D gene: TRBD2
clone size: -
J gene: TRBJ2-1
CDR3 DNA: TGTGCCAGCAGTTGGACTAGCGGGAGGGTGGATGAGCAGTTCTTC
CDR3 protein: CASSWTSGRVDEQFF

V gene: TRBV5-6
D gene: -
clone size: -
J gene: TRBJ2-3
CDR3 DNA: TGTGCCAGCAGCTTGATGACGGAGCCGAGCACAGATACGCAGTATTTT
CDR3 protein: CASSLMTEPSTDTQYF

V gene: TRBV25-1
D gene: TRBD1
clone size: once
J gene: TRBJ1-4
CDR3 DNA: TGTGCCAGCAGTGAATATGGACAGGGGAATGAAAAACTGTTTTTT
CDR3 protein: CASSEYGQGNEKLFF

V gene: TRBV7-9
D gene: -
clone size: -
J gene: TRBJ2-3
CDR3 DNA: TGTGCCAGCAGCCCGACTAGTGATACGCAGTATTTT
CDR3 protein: CASSPTSDTQYF

V gene: TRBV10-3
D gene: TRBD1
clone size: -
J gene: TRBJ2-1
CDR3 DNA: TGTGCCTCCTCCGACAGGGGCCAAACGAATGAGCAGTTCTTC
CDR3 protein: CASSDRGQTNEQFF